Sequencing of this T cell receptor beta chain was carried out in a study of T cells after yellow fever vaccination. Study information: Fractions containing few cells were prepared with SMART-Seq v4 Ultra Low Input.

Germline V gene lookup returns CDR1 MNHNY and CDR2 SVGAGI (reference sequence). The CDR3 runs 13 residues. V lost 0 bases to trimming and J lost 9 bases, with 12 bases between them. This clonotype was recorded many times. Its antigen is not identified. Study results and limitations: A secondary response was less intense yet reached its peak sooner, at day 5 versus 15. At 95% to 96% for CD4 and about 88% for CD8, most primary-vaccination clones showed up again after the booster.

UMIs and a universal primer site were added when TCR cDNA was made by 5'RACE template switching. TCRdb reprocessed the 5' RACE reads with MiXCR, giving one entry per CDR3 protein. The sample holds 200,000 or so distinct CDR3 sequences, roughly 6.8% seen once. The source material was CD4+ T cells sorted from PBMCs, sampled on the day of the yellow fever booster vaccination. This clonotype originated in a young man who received the YFV17D yellow fever vaccine. The chain recombines TRBV6-6 with TRBJ2-7; D unclear. The CDR3 sequence is CASSYSKEVGQYF. The CDR3 nucleotides are TGTGCCAGCAGTTACTCGAAAGAGGTGGGGCAGTACTTC.